The text below deals with one T cell receptor (beta chain). Its antigen is not identified. The method was immunoSEQ multiplex PCR; TCRdb's version includes in-frame clones alone and lacks a portion of them. Of approximately 160,000 clones in the sample, about 87% were seen once. The sample originates from a study of T cell responses to AZD1222 COVID-19 vaccine. Study-level background: It was second doses at about 4 or about 12 weeks that were pooled.

Regarding the study as a whole: Only a handful of AZD1222 recipients were seropositive at baseline. Dominant CD4 TCR responses targeted spike regions 160-218 and 743-854.

Sequences were derived from peripheral blood, sampled on day 0 of AZD1222 vaccination. This TCR came from an adult in good health.

The CDR3 loop reads CASSLTGEGPQHF. As DNA, the CDR3 is TGTGCCAGCAGTCTGACAGGAGAGGGGCCCCAGCATTTT. This sequence joins TRBV5-6 and TRBJ1-5; weak D call: TRBD1 (6 bases). Trimming removed 5 bases at V and 9 bases at J, with 15 bases between. The CDR3 runs 13 residues. The germline gives CDR1 SGHDT, CDR2 YYEEEE.